This T cell receptor beta chain was sequenced in a study of T cells in Graves' hyperthyroidism and ophthalmopathy. Whole-study findings and limits: A 13 V-J model separated ophthalmopathy from stable hyperthyroidism.

Researchers defined stable Graves' hyperthyroidism as no ophthalmopathy progression within 18 months. Patients with uncontrolled infections, other autoimmune diseases, pregnancy or lactation were excluded. In making diagnoses, clinical symptoms, serum thyroxine and TRAb, thyroid ultrasound and orbital computed tomography were all used. This clonotype was seen ten or more times. The antigen is unknown. CDR1 and CDR2 from the germline V gene are SGHRS and YFSETQ. The CDR3 spans 14 residues. The ends were cut back, 4 bases at V and 4 bases at J, with 14 bases in the middle. Amplified regions were TCR beta CDR3 sequences from RNA transcripts. The HTBI set primed first-round TCR CDR3 RT-PCR. Each CDR3 protein is one row after TCRdb ran MiXCR on the multiplex PCR reads. The repertoire holds about 580,000 distinct CDR3 sequences, with under 60% as singletons.

J is TRBJ1-2 and V is TRBV5-1; a possible D gene is TRBD1 (6 bases). This receptor was identified in a woman aged 18-35 years with Graves' hyperthyroidism. Sample: peripheral blood or thyroid tissue (not recorded which). The CDR3 is CASSLAGGLYGYTF. In DNA form, the CDR3 reads TGCGCCAGCAGCCTGGCTGGGGGCCTCTATGGCTACACCTTC.